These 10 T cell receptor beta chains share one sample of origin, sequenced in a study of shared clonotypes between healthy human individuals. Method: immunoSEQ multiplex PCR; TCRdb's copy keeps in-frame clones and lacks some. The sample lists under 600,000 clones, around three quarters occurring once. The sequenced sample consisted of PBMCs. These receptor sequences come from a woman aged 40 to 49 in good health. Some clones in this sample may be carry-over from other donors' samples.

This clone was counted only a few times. The CDR3, as DNA: TGTGCCAGCTCACCACCCAGGGCTGGAACTGAAGCTTTCTTT. Translated, it gives CASSPPRAGTEAFF. This rearrangement joins TRBV18 to TRBJ1-1, with a tentative D call TRBD1 (5 bases). Germline lookup yields CDR1 KGHSH and CDR2 LQKENI. V was clipped by 0 bases and J by 5 bases, with 10 bases between them. The CDR3 is 14 amino acids.

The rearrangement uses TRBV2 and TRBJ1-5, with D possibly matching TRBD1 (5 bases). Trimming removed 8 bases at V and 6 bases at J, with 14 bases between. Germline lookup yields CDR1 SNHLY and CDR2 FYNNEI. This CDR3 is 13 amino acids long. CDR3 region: CASQGSRGQPQHF. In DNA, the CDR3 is TGTGCCAGCCAGGGATCTCGGGGTCAGCCCCAGCATTTT.

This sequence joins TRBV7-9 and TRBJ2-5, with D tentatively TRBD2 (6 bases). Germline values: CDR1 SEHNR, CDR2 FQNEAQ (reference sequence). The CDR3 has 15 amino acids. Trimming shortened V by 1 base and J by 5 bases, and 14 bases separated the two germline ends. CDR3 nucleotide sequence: TGTGCCAGCAGCTTAGGCGGGATCTCCGGGGAGACCCAGTACTTC. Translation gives CASSLGGISGETQYF.

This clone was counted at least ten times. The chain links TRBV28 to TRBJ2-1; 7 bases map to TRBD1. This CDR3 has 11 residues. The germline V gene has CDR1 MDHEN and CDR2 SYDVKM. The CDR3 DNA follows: TGTGGGGGACAGAGAAACAATGAGCAGTTCTTC. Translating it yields CGGQRNNEQFF.

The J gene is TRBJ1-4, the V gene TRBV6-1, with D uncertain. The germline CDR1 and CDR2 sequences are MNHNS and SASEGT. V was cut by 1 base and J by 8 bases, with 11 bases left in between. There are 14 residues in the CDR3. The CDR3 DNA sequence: TGTGCCAGCAGTGAAGTGGGCGACTGGGAAAAACTGTTTTTT. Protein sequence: CASSEVGDWEKLFF.

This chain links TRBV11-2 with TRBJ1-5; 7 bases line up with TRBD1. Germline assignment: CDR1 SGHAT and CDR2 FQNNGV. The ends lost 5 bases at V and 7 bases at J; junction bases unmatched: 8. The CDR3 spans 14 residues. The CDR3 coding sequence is TGTGCCAGCAGCCGCGATCAGGGGGGACAGCCCCAGCATTTT. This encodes CASSRDQGGQPQHF.

In nucleotides, the CDR3 is TGTGCCAGCAGTGAGTTGCCGGTTTCTAACTATGGCTACACCTTC. It is translated as CASSELPVSNYGYTF. The chain has TRBV2 and TRBJ1-2; D ambiguous. V lost 3 bases and J lost 0, with 11 bases in between. CDR3 length equals 15 residues. CDR1 and CDR2 (germline): SNHLY, FYNNEI. Using reference TRBV2 and TRBJ1-2 for the parts outside the CDR3, the full variable domain is EPEVTQTPSHQVTQMGQEVILRCVPISNHLYFYWYRQILGQKVEFLVSFYNNEISEKSEIFDDQFSVERPDGSNFTLKIRSTKLEDSAMYFCASSELPVSNYGYTFGSGTRLTVV.

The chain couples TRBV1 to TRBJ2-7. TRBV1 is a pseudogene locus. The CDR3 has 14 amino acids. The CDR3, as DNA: TGCACCAGCTACCGGGGGCGGATGGGGCACGAGCAGTACTTC. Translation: CTSYRGRMGHEQYF.

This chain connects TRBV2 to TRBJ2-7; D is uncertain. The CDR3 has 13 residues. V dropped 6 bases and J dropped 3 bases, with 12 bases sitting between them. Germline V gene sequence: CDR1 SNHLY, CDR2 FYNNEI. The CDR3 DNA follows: TGTGCCAGCAGCTTATCAACAGACTACGAGCAGTACTTC. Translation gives CASSLSTDYEQYF.

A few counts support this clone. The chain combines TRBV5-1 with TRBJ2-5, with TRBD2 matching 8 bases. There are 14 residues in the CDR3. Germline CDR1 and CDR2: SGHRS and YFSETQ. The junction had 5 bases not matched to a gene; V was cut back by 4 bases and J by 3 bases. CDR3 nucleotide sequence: TGCGCCAGCAGCGATCGGACTAGCAAAGAGACCCAGTACTTC. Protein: CASSDRTSKETQYF.